The next 12 T cell receptor beta chains were all read from a single sample in a study of blood T cells in healthy people across ages. The second PCR ran roughly 7 to 12 cycles with a sample-barcoded 5' primer and J-beta primers. TCRdb re-derived calls from the 5' RACE reads in MiXCR, one entry per CDR3 protein. The profile covers some 1.6 million distinct CDR3 sequences, with roughly 32% appearing a single time and about 11% taken by the ten largest. Sequenced material: blood. These receptors were taken from a woman in her 30s in good health.

This clonotype was seen repeatedly, ten times or more. The chain employs TRBV20-1 and TRBJ2-1, with D possibly TRBD2 on 7 matching bases. The V and J ends lost 5 bases and 8 bases respectively, with 10 bases between them. The CDR3 length is 11 residues. CDR1 is DFQATT and CDR2 is SNEGSKA in the germline V gene (reference sequence). The CDR3 bases are TGCAGTGCTGGGGGGGCCTATGAGCAGTTCTTC. Translation: CSAGGAYEQFF.

V is TRBV28 and J is TRBJ1-1; 7 bases match TRBD1. Germline V CDR1 and CDR2: MDHEN, SYDVKM. Germline trimming cut 5 bases from V and 8 bases from J; bases unmatched to any gene: 11. There are 14 residues in the CDR3. In DNA, the CDR3 is TGTGCCAGCAGTCTTCCAGGGGGTATAGGCGAAGCTTTCTTT. This encodes CASSLPGGIGEAFF.

V usage is TRBV3-1 and J usage is TRBJ2-7; TRBD2 matches 7 bases. The DNA end favors TRBJ2-5, so the J call may be wrong. This CDR3 region has 16 residues. Germline-derived CDR1 and CDR2 are LGHDT and YNNKEL (reference sequence). CDR3 nucleotide sequence: TGTGCCAGCAGCCAAGAAGGTTGGGGGGGACTGGAGACCCAGTACTTC. It translates to CASSQEGWGGLETQYF.

This clonotype was seen a few times. The chain carries TRBV7-3 and TRBJ2-5, with D possibly matching TRBD2 (5 bases). Trimming took off 5 bases at V and 4 bases at J, with 17 bases between the two ends. This CDR3 has 15 amino acids. CDR1 is SGHTA, CDR2 FQGTGA, per germline. The CDR3 coding sequence is TGTGCCAGCAGCCCGGGCGGGCTAGGCCCAGAGACCCAGTACTTC. Protein product: CASSPGGLGPETQYF.

This clonotype has only a few counts. CDR3 nucleotide sequence: TGTGCCACCAGCAGCGGGACAGGGGGAGTCCCCTACGAGCAGTACTTC. Translated: CATSSGTGGVPYEQYF. The V gene is TRBV15, the J gene TRBJ2-7, with TRBD1 matching 11 bases. Per the germline V gene, CDR1 is LNHNV and CDR2 is YYDKDF (reference sequence). V lost 3 bases and J lost 2; bases outside the gene matches: 6. The CDR3 sequence is 16 residues long.

Only a few counts were recorded for this clonotype. This chain connects TRBV4-2 to TRBJ1-5; 11 bases match TRBD1. The CDR3 contains 15 residues. V lost 3 bases and J lost 6; bases outside the gene matches: 4. Germline CDR1 is LGHNA and CDR2 is YNFKEQ. CDR3 bases: TGTGCCAGCAGCCAGCCGGGACAGGGGGGTCAGCCCCAGCATTTT. Translation gives CASSQPGQGGQPQHF.

This clonotype has a handful of counts. This chain's CDR3 is CATRRMNTEAFF. The DNA of the CDR3 is TGTGCCACCCGGAGGATGAACACTGAAGCTTTCTTT. The chain has TRBV2 and TRBJ1-1; D is unclear. The germline gives CDR1 SNHLY, CDR2 FYNNEI. This CDR3 is built from 12 residues. Trimming took 10 bases from V and 0 from J, leaving 9 bases between them.

The chain links TRBV14 to TRBJ2-1; TRBD2 might be the D (5 bases). This CDR3 is 15 amino acids long. The germline V and J ends were trimmed by 4 bases and 4 bases, with 14 bases remaining between them. CDR1 SGHDN and CDR2 FVKESK come from the germline V gene. The CDR3 bases are TGTGCCAGCAGCCGCGGAAGAACGGGGTACAATGAGCAGTTCTTC. Translation gives CASSRGRTGYNEQFF.

V is TRBV20-1 and J is TRBJ1-5; D unresolved. The germline CDR1 and CDR2 sequences are DFQATT and SNEGSKA (reference sequence). The CDR3 totals 15 residues. Trimming took off 5 bases at V and 6 bases at J, with 20 bases between the two ends. The CDR3 is CSAEAVGVRSQPQHF. The DNA of the CDR3 is TGCAGTGCTGAAGCGGTCGGGGTACGCTCTCAGCCCCAGCATTTT.

This chain connects TRBV12-3 or TRBV12-4 to TRBJ1-2; tentative D call: TRBD1 (5 bases). CDR3 length equals 14 residues. The V end lost 7 bases, the J end lost 3 bases, and 15 bases lay between the germline ends. The CDR3 is CASTQLGLDYGYTF. CDR3 nucleotides: TGTGCCAGCACCCAGCTGGGGCTTGACTATGGCTACACCTTC.

The chain recombines TRBV28 with TRBJ2-7; 12 bases line up with TRBD2. The ends lost 4 bases at V and 3 bases at J; junction bases unmatched: 4. The CDR3 is 15 amino acids. The germline gives CDR1 MDHEN, CDR2 SYDVKM. CDR3 sequence: CASSSGLAGIYEQYF. DNA of the CDR3: TGTGCCAGCAGTTCGGGACTAGCGGGTATCTACGAGCAGTACTTC. Full variable domain (rest looked up from reference TRBV28 and TRBJ2-7): DVKVTQSSRYLVKRTGEKVFLECVQDMDHENMFWYRQDPGLGLRLIYFSYDVKMKEKGDIPEGYSVSREKKERFSLILESASTNQTSMYLCASSSGLAGIYEQYFGPGTRLTVT.

This chain links TRBV27 with TRBJ1-2; 7 bases line up with TRBD1. The CDR3 is 18 residues long. The germline V gene has CDR1 MNHEY and CDR2 SMNVEV (reference sequence). The J segment lost 0 bases and the V segment lost 2 bases, leaving 12 bases of the junction unmatched. The CDR3 region has the DNA TGTGCCAGCAGTTTAAGGGGGACAGATACGTTAGCTAACTATGGCTACACCTTC. Its protein is CASSLRGTDTLANYGYTF.